The clone carrying this TCR beta chain was seen ten or more times. Its matching antigen is unknown. The source of the sample is a study of T cell repertoires in cytomegalovirus infection. Study summary: Public signatures in TCR beta pointed to CMV infection and matching HLA type.

CDR1 SGHDN and CDR2 FVKESK come from the germline V gene. CDR3 length equals 13 residues. Between the trimmed V and J ends, which lost 4 bases and 0 bases, there was a span of 6 bases. TCRdb used MiXCR to reprocess the reads, holding one entry per CDR3 protein. The data contain some 300,000 distinct CDR3 sequences, about 9.2% of them seen just once; the ten biggest clones take up 2.5%. Whole-study findings and limits: The ex vivo response was dominated by HLA-C-restricted CMV-specific TCR beta clonotypes. Pooled public TCR beta family frequency picked out CMV carriers with the relevant HLA.

The sample comprised PBMCs. The rearrangement uses TRBV14 and TRBJ1-1, with D unresolved. The clonotype originates from a human donor in good health (CMV status not recorded). Some clones in this sample may be carry-over from other donors' samples. CDR3 amino acids: CASSRALNTEAFF. CDR3 in DNA: TGTGCCAGCAGCCGTGCCTTGAACACTGAAGCTTTCTTT.